This entry lists 8 T cell receptor beta chains sequenced from one sample in a study of PD-L1 blockade in urothelial cancer. Profiling relied on immunoSEQ multiplex PCR, and the TCRdb table lists in-frame clones only, not all of them. The sample has 25,000 to 35,000 clones; about 87% are singletons. The starting material was PBMCs, obtained around atezolizumab (anti-PD-L1) treatment. The receptors were sampled from a man aged 50-60 years with urothelial cancer.

The chain carries TRBV11-2 and TRBJ2-1, with no clear D. With 2 bases removed from V and 5 bases from J, the gap between germline ends came to 16 bases. The CDR3 sequence is 16 residues long. Germline lookup yields CDR1 SGHAT and CDR2 FQNNGV. CDR3 sequence: CASSLLTNPGNNEQFF. The DNA for the CDR3 is TGTGCCAGCAGCTTACTTACGAATCCAGGAAACAATGAGCAGTTCTTC.

The V call is TRBV29-1, the J call TRBJ1-2, with D uncertain. The CDR3 has 14 amino acids. The germline V gene has CDR1 SQVTM and CDR2 ANQGSEA. V was shortened by 4 bases and J by 2 bases, with 14 bases between the two germline ends. The CDR3 region has the DNA TGCAGCGTTGTGTTTGGTGAGGAAAACTATGGCTACACCTTC. Translated: CSVVFGEENYGYTF.

The chain carries TRBV28 and TRBJ2-7, with 8 positions matching TRBD2. V was clipped by 3 bases and J by 1 base; unmatched bases: 5. The CDR3 sequence is 15 residues long. CDR1 is MDHEN, CDR2 SYDVKM, per germline. The CDR3 sequence: CASSFSASGSYEQYF. The DNA of the CDR3 is TGTGCCAGCAGTTTTTCGGCTAGCGGGTCCTACGAGCAGTACTTC.

V usage is TRBV4-1 and J usage is TRBJ2-1; 14 bases match TRBD2. Germline assignment: CDR1 MGHRA and CDR2 YSYEKL. The trim removed 4 bases at V and 0 bases at J, leaving 8 bases unmatched. CDR3 length: 19 amino acids. The chain's CDR3 is CASSRRTSGGQSSYNEQFF. CDR3 in DNA: TGCGCCAGCAGCCGAAGGACTAGCGGGGGGCAGAGCTCCTACAATGAGCAGTTCTTC.

The CDR3 reads CASRPRERRLYEQYF. For the CDR3, the DNA is TGTGCCAGCAGACCGCGAGAGAGGAGGTTATACGAGCAGTACTTC. The chain recombines TRBV28 with TRBJ2-7; TRBD2 might be the D (5 bases). V was trimmed by 6 bases and J by 4 bases, leaving 19 bases between them. Germline lookup yields CDR1 MDHEN and CDR2 SYDVKM. CDR3 length: 15 amino acids.

This chain links TRBV10-2 with TRBJ2-1; no clear D gene. V dropped 3 bases and J dropped 0 bases, with 12 bases sitting between them. CDR1 WSHSY and CDR2 SAAADI come from the germline V gene. The CDR3 consists of 16 residues. CDR3: CASSDPGVSSYNEQFF. The CDR3 nucleotides read TGCGCCAGCAGTGATCCCGGAGTCAGCTCCTACAATGAGCAGTTCTTC.

The chain links TRBV19 to TRBJ2-2, with D maybe TRBD2 (5 bases). The CDR3 is made up of 15 amino acids. The germline CDR1 and CDR2 sequences are LNHDA and SQIVND (reference sequence). Deletions cut 10 bases from V and 5 bases from J, with 20 bases between. The CDR3: CATQWSRPGTGELFF. CDR3 DNA: TGTGCCACCCAATGGAGCCGGCCGGGGACCGGGGAGCTGTTTTTT. Filled out from reference TRBV19 and TRBJ2-2, the complete variable domain reads DGGITQSPKYLFRKEGQNVTLSCEQNLNHDAMYWYRQDPGQGLRLIYYSQIVNDFQKGDIAEGYSVSREKKESFPLTVTSAQKNPTAFYLCATQWSRPGTGELFFGEGSRLTVL.

The chain uses TRBV5-8 and TRBJ1-2; no reliable D call. The CDR3 loop spans 15 amino acids. The germline gives CDR1 SGHTS, CDR2 YDEGEE. Between the trimmed V and J ends, which lost 2 bases and 5 bases, there was a span of 16 bases. This chain's CDR3 is CASSFFSAGTYGYTF. Here the CDR3 DNA reads TGTGCCAGCAGCTTTTTCTCGGCGGGCACTTATGGCTACACCTTC. Together with reference TRBV5-8 and TRBJ1-2, the CDR3 gives the full variable domain: EAGVTQSPTHLIKTRGQQATLRCSPISGHTSVYWYQQALGLGLQFLLWYDEGEERNRGNFPPRFSGRQFPNYSSELNVNALELEDSALYLCASSFFSAGTYGYTFGSGTRLTVV.